This T cell receptor beta chain was documented in a study of blood T cell repertoires in COVID-19. Study in general: T cells, B-cell-depleted T cells, or PBMCs provided the cDNA or gDNA that served as material.

TCRdb's table, derived via immunoSEQ multiplex PCR, lists solely in-frame clones and lacks some. This repertoire shows about 210,000 clones, roughly 77% found once; its top ten account for around 9%. The cohort comprised adults aged 18 to 89 years residing in about two dozen US areas. Recovery among Cohort 3 donors was established by two negative PCRs, clearance, or symptom resolution. Germline V gene lookup returns CDR1 WNHNN and CDR2 SYGVQD (reference sequence). This CDR3 is 14 amino acids long. V was pared by 3 bases and J by 7 bases, with 3 bases of the junction left unmatched. This clonotype was sampled from a middle-aged man who had recovered from COVID-19. Sample: PBMCs or T cells enriched from blood (not recorded which). The rearrangement uses TRBV10-1 and TRBJ1-6; TRBD1 matches 7 bases. CDR3 region: CASSDGQENSPLHF. The CDR3 DNA follows: TGCGCCAGCAGTGATGGACAGGAGAATTCACCCCTCCACTTT.